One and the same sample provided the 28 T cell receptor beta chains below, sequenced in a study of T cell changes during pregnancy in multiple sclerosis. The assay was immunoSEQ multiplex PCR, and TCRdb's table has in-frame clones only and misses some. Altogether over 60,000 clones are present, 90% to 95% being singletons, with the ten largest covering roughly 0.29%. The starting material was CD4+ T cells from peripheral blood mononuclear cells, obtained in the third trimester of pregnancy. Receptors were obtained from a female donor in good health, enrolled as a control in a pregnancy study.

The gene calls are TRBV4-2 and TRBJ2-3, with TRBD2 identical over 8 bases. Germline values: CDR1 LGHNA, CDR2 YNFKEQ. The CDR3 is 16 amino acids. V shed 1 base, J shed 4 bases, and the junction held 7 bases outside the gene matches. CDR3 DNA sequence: TGTGCCAGCAGCCAAGGTATTAACGGGGGGGCAGATACGCAGTATTTT. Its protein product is CASSQGINGGADTQYF.

CDR3: CASSVSERGLAGTDTQYF. CDR3 coding DNA: TGTGCCAGCAGCGTAAGCGAGCGGGGGCTCGCAGGAACAGATACGCAGTATTTT. This sequence joins TRBV9 and TRBJ2-3; 8 positions match TRBD2. The CDR3 is 18 residues long. Trimming cost V 1 base and J 3 bases; bases outside gene matches: 13. Germline V CDR1 and CDR2: SGDLS, YYNGEE.

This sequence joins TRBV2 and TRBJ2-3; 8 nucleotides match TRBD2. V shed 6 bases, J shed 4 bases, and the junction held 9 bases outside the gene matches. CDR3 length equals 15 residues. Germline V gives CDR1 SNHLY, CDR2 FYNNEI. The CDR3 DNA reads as TGTGCCAGCAGCTCACTAGCGGCTGGGGCAGATACGCAGTATTTT. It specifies CASSSLAAGADTQYF. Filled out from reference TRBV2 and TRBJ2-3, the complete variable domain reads EPEVTQTPSHQVTQMGQEVILRCVPISNHLYFYWYRQILGQKVEFLVSFYNNEISEKSEIFDDQFSVERPDGSNFTLKIRSTKLEDSAMYFCASSSLAAGADTQYFGPGTRLTVL.

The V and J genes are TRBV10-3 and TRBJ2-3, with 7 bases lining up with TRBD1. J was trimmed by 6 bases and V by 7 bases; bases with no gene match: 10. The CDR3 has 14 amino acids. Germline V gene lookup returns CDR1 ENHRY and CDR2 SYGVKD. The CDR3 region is CAIKGTGVSDTQYF. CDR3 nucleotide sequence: TGTGCCATCAAGGGCACAGGGGTTTCCGATACGCAGTATTTT.

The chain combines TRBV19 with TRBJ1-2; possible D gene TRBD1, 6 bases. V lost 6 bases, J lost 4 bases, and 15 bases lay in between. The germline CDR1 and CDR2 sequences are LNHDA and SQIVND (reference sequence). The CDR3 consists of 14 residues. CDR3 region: CASSPDSQFYGYTF. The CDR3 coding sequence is TGTGCCAGTAGCCCGGACAGTCAATTCTATGGCTACACCTTC.

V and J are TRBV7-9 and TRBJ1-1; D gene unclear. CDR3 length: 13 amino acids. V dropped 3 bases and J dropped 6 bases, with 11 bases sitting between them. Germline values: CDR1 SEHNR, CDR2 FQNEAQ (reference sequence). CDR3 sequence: CASSFNRQSEAFF. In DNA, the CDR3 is TGTGCCAGCAGCTTTAACAGACAATCTGAAGCTTTCTTT.

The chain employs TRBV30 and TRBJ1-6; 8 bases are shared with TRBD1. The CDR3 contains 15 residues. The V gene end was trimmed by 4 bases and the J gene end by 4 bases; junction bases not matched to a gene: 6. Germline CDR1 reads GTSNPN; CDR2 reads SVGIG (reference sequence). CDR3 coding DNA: TGTGCCTGGATCCAGGGGGCGCTTTATAATTCACCCCTCCACTTT. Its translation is CAWIQGALYNSPLHF.

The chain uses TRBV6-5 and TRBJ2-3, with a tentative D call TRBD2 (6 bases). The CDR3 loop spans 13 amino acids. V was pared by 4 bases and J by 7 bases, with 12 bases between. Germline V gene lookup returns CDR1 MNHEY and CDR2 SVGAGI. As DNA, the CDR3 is TGTGCCAGCAGTTCCCCCGGGGGAAATACGCAGTATTTT. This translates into CASSSPGGNTQYF.

The CDR3 here is CASTPGGRDGYTF. The CDR3 DNA follows: TGCGCCAGCACCCCGGGGGGGCGAGATGGCTACACCTTC. J is TRBJ1-2 and V is TRBV4-3, with D possibly being TRBD1 (6 bases). The germline CDR1 and CDR2 sequences are LGHNA and YSLEER. With 7 bases removed from V and 6 bases from J, the gap between germline ends came to 15 bases. This CDR3 has 13 residues.

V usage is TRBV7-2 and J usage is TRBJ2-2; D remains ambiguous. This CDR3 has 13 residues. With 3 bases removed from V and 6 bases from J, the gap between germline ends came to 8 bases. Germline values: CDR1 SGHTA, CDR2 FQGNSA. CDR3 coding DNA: TGTGCCAGCAGCTTCGAGAGGTCCGGGGAGCTGTTTTTT. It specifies CASSFERSGELFF.

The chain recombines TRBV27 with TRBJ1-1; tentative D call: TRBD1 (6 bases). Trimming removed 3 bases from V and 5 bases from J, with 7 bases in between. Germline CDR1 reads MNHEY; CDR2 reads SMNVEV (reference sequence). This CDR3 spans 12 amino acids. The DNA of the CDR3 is TGTGCCAGCAGTTTTACAGGGACTGAAGCTTTCTTT. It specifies CASSFTGTEAFF.

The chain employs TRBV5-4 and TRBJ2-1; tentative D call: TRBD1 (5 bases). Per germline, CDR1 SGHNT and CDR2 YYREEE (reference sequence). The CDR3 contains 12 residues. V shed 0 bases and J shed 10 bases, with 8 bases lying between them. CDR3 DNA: TGTGCCAGCAGCTTGGCACAGGCCGAGCAGTTCTTC. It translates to CASSLAQAEQFF.

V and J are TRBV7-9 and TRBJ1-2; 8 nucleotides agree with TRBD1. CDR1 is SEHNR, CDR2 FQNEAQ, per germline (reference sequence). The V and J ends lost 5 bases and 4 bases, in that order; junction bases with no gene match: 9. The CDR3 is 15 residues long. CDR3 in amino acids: CASSPRQGNPYGYTF. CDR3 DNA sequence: TGTGCCAGCAGCCCGAGACAGGGGAATCCCTATGGCTACACCTTC.

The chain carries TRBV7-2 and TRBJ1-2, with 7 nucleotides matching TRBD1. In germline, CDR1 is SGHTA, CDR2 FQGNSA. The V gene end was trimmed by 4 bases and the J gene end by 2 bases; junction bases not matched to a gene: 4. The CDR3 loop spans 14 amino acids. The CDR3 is CASSSDRENYGYTF. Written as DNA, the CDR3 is TGTGCCAGCAGCTCAGACAGGGAGAACTATGGCTACACCTTC. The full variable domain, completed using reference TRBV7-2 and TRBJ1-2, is GAGVSQSPSNKVTEKGKDVELRCDPISGHTALYWYRQSLGQGLEFLIYFQGNSAPDKSGLPSDRFSAERTGGSVSTLTIQRTQQEDSAVYLCASSSDRENYGYTFGSGTRLTVV.

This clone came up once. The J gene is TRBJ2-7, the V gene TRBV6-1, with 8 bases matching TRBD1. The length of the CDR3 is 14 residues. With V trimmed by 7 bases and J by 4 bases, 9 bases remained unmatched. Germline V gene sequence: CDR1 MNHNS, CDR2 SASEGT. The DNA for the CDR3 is TGTGCCAGCATTCTAGACAGGGGAGTTTACGAGCAGTACTTC. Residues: CASILDRGVYEQYF.

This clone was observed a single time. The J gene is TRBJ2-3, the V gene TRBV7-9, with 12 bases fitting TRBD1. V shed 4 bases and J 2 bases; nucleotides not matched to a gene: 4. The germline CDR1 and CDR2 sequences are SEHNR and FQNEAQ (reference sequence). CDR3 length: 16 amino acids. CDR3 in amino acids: CASSWGDRGHTDTQYF. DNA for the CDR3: TGTGCCAGCAGCTGGGGGGACAGGGGGCACACAGATACGCAGTATTTT.

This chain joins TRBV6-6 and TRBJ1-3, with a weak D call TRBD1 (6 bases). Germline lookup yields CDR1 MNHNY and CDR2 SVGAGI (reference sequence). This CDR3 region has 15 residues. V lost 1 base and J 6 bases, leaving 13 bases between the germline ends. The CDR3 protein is CASSYFPGHLNTIYF. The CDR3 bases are TGTGCCAGCAGTTACTTTCCGGGACACCTAAACACCATATATTTT.

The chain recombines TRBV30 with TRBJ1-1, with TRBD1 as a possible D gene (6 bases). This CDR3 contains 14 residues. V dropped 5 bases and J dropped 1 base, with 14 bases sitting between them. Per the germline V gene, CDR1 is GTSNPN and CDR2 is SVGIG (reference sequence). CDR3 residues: CAWEPGQTNTEAFF. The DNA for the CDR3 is TGTGCCTGGGAGCCTGGACAGACGAACACTGAAGCTTTCTTT.

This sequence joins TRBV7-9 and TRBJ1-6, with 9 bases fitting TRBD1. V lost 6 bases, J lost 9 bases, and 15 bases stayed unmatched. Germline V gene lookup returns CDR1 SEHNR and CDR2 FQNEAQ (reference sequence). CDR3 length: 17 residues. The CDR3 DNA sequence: TGTGCCAGCAGTCTACCTTCGGGACAGGGATTTGGTTCACCCCTCCACTTT. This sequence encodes CASSLPSGQGFGSPLHF.

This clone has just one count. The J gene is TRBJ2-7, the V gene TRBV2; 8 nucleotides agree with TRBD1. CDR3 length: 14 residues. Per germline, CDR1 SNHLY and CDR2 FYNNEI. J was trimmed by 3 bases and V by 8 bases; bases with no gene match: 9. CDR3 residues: CASRGTGQVYEQYF. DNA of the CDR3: TGTGCCAGCCGGGGAACGGGACAGGTCTACGAGCAGTACTTC. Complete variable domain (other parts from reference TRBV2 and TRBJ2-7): EPEVTQTPSHQVTQMGQEVILRCVPISNHLYFYWYRQILGQKVEFLVSFYNNEISEKSEIFDDQFSVERPDGSNFTLKIRSTKLEDSAMYFCASRGTGQVYEQYFGPGTRLTVT.

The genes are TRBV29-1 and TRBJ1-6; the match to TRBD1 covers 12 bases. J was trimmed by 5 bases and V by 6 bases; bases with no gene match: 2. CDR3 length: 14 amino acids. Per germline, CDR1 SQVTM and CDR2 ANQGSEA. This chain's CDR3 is CSVGTGGDNSPLHF. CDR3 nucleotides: TGCAGCGTGGGGACAGGGGGCGATAATTCACCCCTCCACTTT.

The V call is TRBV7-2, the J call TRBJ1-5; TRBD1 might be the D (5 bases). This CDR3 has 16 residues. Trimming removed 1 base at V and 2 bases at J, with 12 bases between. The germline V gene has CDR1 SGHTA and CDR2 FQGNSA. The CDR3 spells CASSLVAGYGNQPQHF. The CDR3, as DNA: TGTGCCAGCAGCTTAGTAGCAGGGTATGGCAATCAGCCCCAGCATTTT.

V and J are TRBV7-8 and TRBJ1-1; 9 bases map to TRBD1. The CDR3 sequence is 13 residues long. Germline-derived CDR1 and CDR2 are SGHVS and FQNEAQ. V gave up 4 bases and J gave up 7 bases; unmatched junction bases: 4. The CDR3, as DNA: TGTGCCAGCAGCTGGGGACAGGGTAATGAAGCTTTCTTT. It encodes CASSWGQGNEAFF. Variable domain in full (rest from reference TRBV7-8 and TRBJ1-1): GAGVSQSPRYKVAKRGQDVALRCDPISGHVSLFWYQQALGQGPEFLTYFQNEAQLDKSGLPSDRFFAERPEGSVSTLKIQRTQQEDSAVYLCASSWGQGNEAFFGQGTRLTVV.

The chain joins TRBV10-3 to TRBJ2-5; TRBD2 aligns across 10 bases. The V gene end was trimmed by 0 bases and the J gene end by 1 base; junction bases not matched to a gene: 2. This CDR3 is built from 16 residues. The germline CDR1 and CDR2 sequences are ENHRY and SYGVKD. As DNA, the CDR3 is TGTGCCATCAGTGAGTCGAGCGGGGGGGTCCAAGAGACCCAGTACTTC. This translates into CAISESSGGVQETQYF.

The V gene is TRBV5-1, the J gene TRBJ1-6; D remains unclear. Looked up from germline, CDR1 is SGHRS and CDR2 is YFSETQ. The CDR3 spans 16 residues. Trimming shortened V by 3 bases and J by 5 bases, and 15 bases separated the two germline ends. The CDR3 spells CASSSRPGPNNSPLHF. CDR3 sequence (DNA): TGCGCCAGCAGCTCCCGGCCAGGCCCTAATAATTCACCCCTCCACTTT.

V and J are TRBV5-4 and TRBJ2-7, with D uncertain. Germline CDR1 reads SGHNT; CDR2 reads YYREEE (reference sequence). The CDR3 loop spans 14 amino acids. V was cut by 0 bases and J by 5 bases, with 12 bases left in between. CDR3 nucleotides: TGTGCCAGCAGCTTGGGCGCCCTCGCCGACGAGCAGTACTTC. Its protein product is CASSLGALADEQYF.

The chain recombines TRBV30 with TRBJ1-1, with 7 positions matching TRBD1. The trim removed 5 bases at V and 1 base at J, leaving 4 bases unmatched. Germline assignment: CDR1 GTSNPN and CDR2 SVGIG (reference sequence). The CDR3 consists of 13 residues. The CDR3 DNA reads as TGTGCCTGGGAACAGGGGTCGAACACTGAAGCTTTCTTT. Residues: CAWEQGSNTEAFF.

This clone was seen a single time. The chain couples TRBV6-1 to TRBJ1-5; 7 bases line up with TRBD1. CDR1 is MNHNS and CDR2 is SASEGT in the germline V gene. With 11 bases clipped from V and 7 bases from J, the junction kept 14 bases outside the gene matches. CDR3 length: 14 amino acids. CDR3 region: CAGSTGAQGQPQHF. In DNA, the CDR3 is TGTGCCGGGTCTACAGGGGCCCAAGGACAGCCCCAGCATTTT.